This T cell receptor (beta chain) originates from a study of T-cell reconstitution after alpha-beta-depleted transplantation in children. Points from the study as a whole: The authors attributed T-cell counts and diversity one year after transplant mostly to newly produced T cells. As was reported, about two months after transplant, alpha-beta T cells came from several hundred expanded graft clones.

The CDR3 has 16 amino acids. Trimming shortened V by 4 bases and J by 3 bases, and 14 bases separated the two germline ends. CDR1 is SGHRS, CDR2 YFSETQ, per germline. Unique molecular identifiers tagged the TCRbeta library. In TCRdb, the PCR reads were re-called with MiXCR into one record per CDR3 protein. In the table there are about 980,000 distinct CDR3 sequences, roughly 29% of which are singletons. This clonotype has a count of ten or more. What it recognizes is unknown. Sequences were derived from PBMCs, mostly from graft donor cells, sampled 360 days after TCRalphabeta/CD19-depleted stem cell transplant. The chain couples TRBV5-1 to TRBJ1-6; TRBD1 is a possible D gene (6 bases). This TCR derives from a boy younger than two who had a stem cell transplant for SCID, so the T cells may come from the graft donor. The CDR3 spells CASSPQGPYYNSPLHF. As DNA, the CDR3 is TGCGCCAGCAGCCCACAGGGACCGTACTATAATTCACCCCTCCACTTT.